This T cell receptor beta chain was captured in a study of long-term antiretroviral therapy in people with HIV (dated by TCRdb to the early 2020s). Context from the whole study: The earliest samples were collected approximately a decade before the 2015 WHO recommendation for immediate ART, a period when ART was typically delayed until CD4 counts fell. This retrospective serial study examined whether starting ART and sustained HIV suppression were associated with changes in the composition and diversity of the TRB repertoire in peripheral blood. From some 30 adults with confirmed HIV infection, the cohort provided under 250 cryopreserved PBMC samples, gathered serially across a mean of around six years (range 1-12). About 35% of the 30 participants with HIV were female. No cross-contamination during QIAcube processing turned up in test extractions that ran a monoclonal T-cell line alongside 33 polyclonal samples. Study-wide findings and limitations: Inferences about post-ART repertoire changes are limited because no data were available on ART adherence, viral resistance or therapy changes. Unsorted PBMC were profiled instead of sorted CD4+ and CD8+ T cells because pre-ART samples had limited cell numbers. The samples span the years 2004 to 2017, and the ART regimens used may be less effective than current regimens. Because PBMC availability was limited, only the TCR beta chain was sequenced, with no alpha chain pairing. Starting ART was linked to a significant rise in TRB diversity, yet even after long-term ART the diversity remained significantly lower than in transplant donor controls. Compared with controls, HIV repertoires had narrower CDR3 length ranges, and the network structure pointed to an antigen-experienced repertoire that shifted only slightly toward naive after ART. The repertoire was dominated across all time points by expanded TRB clones identified before ART initiation, although this dominance was seen to fluctuate and to decrease in many PLHIV after ART.

The immunoSEQ hsTCRB v3.0 assay was used at survey level resolution to sequence the TRB variable region. The targeted TRB sequencing depth was roughly 35,000-50,000 T-cell genomes per sample. TRB libraries were pooled and sequenced on an Illumina MiSeq using a v3 150-cycle kit. The paper's processing steps were these. Repertoire analysis was performed in R inside a reproducible Nextflow workflow that covered QC, data transformation and analysis. LymphoSeq2, an R package for exploring AIRR-Seq data, was used to implement the custom analyses. A few samples that yielded fewer than 5000 total TRB sequences were excluded, so that around 190 HIV repertoires were analyzed. Among the 180 to 200 HIV repertoires that were kept, around 60 were collected before ART initiation and 120 to 140 were collected after ART initiation. Repertoires were downsampled to 5000 TRB nucleotide sequences, and summary statistics were averaged over 100 downsampling iterations. The analysis kept only TRB sequences whose CDR3 regions were at least seven amino acids long. Diversity was assessed using a clonality score derived from Shannon entropy and using the Gini coefficient. In the repertoire networks, any two of the top 5000 CDR3 amino acid sequences were linked whenever the two sequences differed by an edit distance of one. Antigen specificity groups and MHC restriction were predicted for TRB CDR3 amino acid sequences with GLIPH2. CDR3 amino acid sequences were matched against VDJdb and McPAS-TCR to flag known CMV, EBV, HIV or tissue antigen associations. Pre-ART, post-ART and control groups were compared with Wilcoxon signed-rank tests and Holm-Bonferroni correction. The immuneACCESS repertoire file appears here via TCRdb, limited to in-frame rearrangements. These files lack a portion of the clones; in checked studies, under half of the deficit traces to unresolved V genes, and the cause of the others is not known. That table furnishes V, J and clone size, whereas the DNA furnished D and trimming. A total of 15,000 to 20,000 clones appear in this sample, around 84% of them only once. The top ten clonotypes cover 7% to 10% of the sample.

Comment on this clone: This receptor's antigen is unknown. The input lacks base qualities; no much larger clone sits a single base away.

Participants were included only if at least one PBMC sample before ART initiation and at least two post-ART samples were available. All participants with HIV were treated in the United States of America. Before DNA extraction, cryopreserved samples containing roughly 1-11 million PBMC were thawed and washed. At the time of the earliest PBMC sample for each participant with HIV, ages ranged from roughly 23 to 60 years. Per participant, PBMC samples came from 1-4 timepoints prior to ART initiation and 2-8 timepoints following ART initiation, for a median of 7 samples. Serial HIV viral load, CD4+ T-cell count, ART history and demographic data were obtained for every participant. Using a Qiagen kit on a QIAcube, genomic DNA was extracted from unsorted PBMC, with samples processed in batches of 12. In the germline V gene (reference sequence), CDR1 corresponds to PRHDT and CDR2 to FYEKMQ. Relative to germline, V is 2 bases shorter and J is 7 bases shorter, with 9 bases between their ends. The CDR3 sequence holds 12 residues, the cysteine and phenylalanine included. Just the 36-base CDR3 DNA is kept, in frame starting at base 1.

The receptor was isolated from a man younger than 30 with HIV. The sequence joins TRBV13 to TRBJ2-7; the D gene is tentatively TRBD1 or TRBD2, each matching 5 bases. This specimen consisted of unsorted PBMCs, obtained 0.1 years after starting antiretroviral therapy. Read as DNA, the sequence is TGTGCCAGCAGCTTATGGGGCGGGGAGCAGTACTTC. Translated, it reads CASSLWGGEQYF.